The 22 T cell receptor beta chains reported below all come from one sample, sequenced in a study of shared clonotypes between healthy human individuals. TCRdb's table, derived via immunoSEQ multiplex PCR, lists solely in-frame clones and lacks some. The sample holds 150,000 to 200,000 clones, approximately 95% seen once. The sample taken for sequencing was naive CD4+ T cells sorted from blood. The subset was: CD45RA+ positively selected. The receptors here all came from a woman aged 30 to 39 in good health.

V usage is TRBV4-2 and J usage is TRBJ2-3, with 7 bases that match TRBD2. V shed 0 bases and J 2 bases; nucleotides not matched to a gene: 17. The CDR3 contains 20 residues. Germline CDR1 LGHNA, CDR2 YNFKEQ. Written as DNA, the CDR3 is TGTGCCAGCAGCCAAGACCACCCGTGGGCTAGCGGATTCTCCACAGATACGCAGTATTTT. Residues: CASSQDHPWASGFSTDTQYF.

The J gene is TRBJ1-2, the V gene TRBV28, with no clear D. V was cut by 3 bases and J by 3 bases, with 5 bases left in between. This CDR3 region has 12 residues. Germline CDR1 is MDHEN and CDR2 is SYDVKM. DNA for the CDR3: TGTGCCAGCAGTTTCTCGGACTATGGCTACACCTTC. Translation gives CASSFSDYGYTF.

CDR3 protein: CASQSGTVLNEQFF. CDR3 DNA: TGTGCCAGCCAATCCGGGACAGTGTTGAATGAGCAGTTCTTC. The chain combines TRBV19 with TRBJ2-1, with 7 bases matching TRBD1. This CDR3 comprises 14 residues. Trimming took 9 bases from V and 7 from J; bases not matched to a gene: 12. The germline V gene encodes CDR1 LNHDA and CDR2 SQIVND (reference sequence).

Concerning this clone itself: Its ends do not fully match the called genes, so a read error is possible. DNA of the CDR3: TGTGCCAGCCCACCTCTCCCTAGCGGGAACTCCTACGAGCAGTACTTC. Translating it yields CASPPLPSGNSYEQYF. The chain links TRBV18 to TRBJ2-7, with 9 positions matching TRBD2. This CDR3 region has 16 residues. CDR1 and CDR2 (germline): KGHSH, LQKENI.

The chain links TRBV9 to TRBJ2-1; D unresolved. The CDR3 contains 14 residues. Germline CDR1 SGDLS, CDR2 YYNGEE. V lost 1 base and J 6 bases, leaving 11 bases between the germline ends. CDR3 DNA sequence: TGTGCCAGCAGCGTAATTGGTAAGGGCAATGAGCAGTTCTTC. It specifies CASSVIGKGNEQFF.

The CDR3 here is CASSLRRDWRNEQFF. The CDR3 nucleotides read TGTGCCAGCAGCTTGAGGCGGGACTGGAGGAATGAGCAGTTCTTC. The chain is built from TRBV5-6 and TRBJ2-1, with D possibly being TRBD2 (6 bases). This CDR3 contains 15 residues. Germline V gives CDR1 SGHDT, CDR2 YYEEEE. V was trimmed by 1 base and J by 7 bases, leaving 15 bases between them. The full variable domain, with the rest looked up from reference TRBV5-6 and TRBJ2-1, is DAGVTQSPTHLIKTRGQQVTLRCSPKSGHDTVSWYQQALGQGPQFIFQYYEEEERQRGNFPDRFSGHQFPNYSSELNVNALLLGDSALYLCASSLRRDWRNEQFFGPGTRLTVL.

The chain combines TRBV6-6 with TRBJ1-2; D is unclear. CDR1 and CDR2 (germline): MNHNY, SVGAGI (reference sequence). The length of the CDR3 is 13 residues. Trimming removed 6 bases at V and 4 bases at J, with 12 bases between. CDR3 bases: TGTGCCAGCAGCAAATTAGGATTCTATGGCTACACCTTC. Its translation is CASSKLGFYGYTF.

The rearrangement joins TRBV29-1 to TRBJ2-7; 9 nucleotides agree with TRBD2. J lost 3 bases, V lost 6 bases, and 9 bases had no gene match. Germline V gene lookup returns CDR1 SQVTM and CDR2 ANQGSEA. This CDR3 is 14 amino acids long. The CDR3 protein is CSVAGTSLRYEQYF. The CDR3 DNA sequence: TGCAGCGTAGCCGGGACTAGCCTCCGCTACGAGCAGTACTTC.

Only a few counts were recorded for this clone. V is TRBV19 and J is TRBJ1-5, with a weak D call TRBD1 (5 bases). Deletions cut 5 bases from V and 2 bases from J, with 16 bases between. CDR3 length equals 16 residues. Germline V CDR1 and CDR2: LNHDA, SQIVND (reference sequence). The CDR3 DNA follows: TGTGCCAGTAGTTTGACACCCGGCAGGGGCAATCAGCCCCAGCATTTT. It specifies CASSLTPGRGNQPQHF.

In its sample, this clone was seen once. The sample holds other DNA sequences that translate to the same CDR3. The V gene is TRBV5-1, the J gene TRBJ2-1; 9 positions match TRBD2. CDR1 and CDR2 from the germline V gene are SGHRS and YFSETQ. J was trimmed by 5 bases and V by 0 bases; bases with no gene match: 0. The CDR3 covers 14 residues. The DNA of the CDR3 is TGCGCCAGCAGCTTGGGACTAGCGGACAATGAGCAGTTCTTC. Protein product: CASSLGLADNEQFF. The whole variable domain, remainder taken from reference TRBV5-1 and TRBJ2-1, is KAGVTQTPRYLIKTRGQQVTLSCSPISGHRSVSWYQQTPGQGLQFLFEYFSETQRNKGNFPGRFSGRQFSNSRSEMNVSTLELGDSALYLCASSLGLADNEQFFGPGTRLTVL.

The genes are TRBV19 and TRBJ2-7, with a weak D call TRBD1 (5 bases). The germline V gene encodes CDR1 LNHDA and CDR2 SQIVND (reference sequence). V lost 7 bases and J lost 3, with 25 bases in between. The CDR3 is made up of 17 amino acids. The CDR3 DNA follows: TGTGCCAGTACCGTCCCGGGTTCGGGCAGGGCTAGCTACGAGCAGTACTTC. This encodes CASTVPGSGRASYEQYF.

The genes are TRBV6-1 and TRBJ2-7; D unclear. The CDR3 totals 12 residues. The V end lost 3 bases, the J end lost 2 bases, and 5 bases lay between the germline ends. Germline V CDR1 and CDR2: MNHNS, SASEGT. The CDR3: CASSEVPYEQYF. The CDR3 DNA reads TGTGCCAGCAGTGAGGTTCCCTACGAGCAGTACTTC.

In this sample, this clone turned up a few times. The V and J genes are TRBV5-6 and TRBJ1-5, with D uncertain. Germline values: CDR1 SGHDT, CDR2 YYEEEE. This CDR3 is built from 12 residues. Trimming removed 0 bases at V and 7 bases at J, with 5 bases between. DNA of the CDR3: TGTGCCAGCAGCTTGGGGGCCCAGCCCCAGCATTTT. It yields the protein CASSLGAQPQHF.

This rearrangement joins TRBV28 to TRBJ2-5, with D perhaps matching TRBD1 or TRBD2 (5 bases each). The germline V gene encodes CDR1 MDHEN and CDR2 SYDVKM. There are 16 residues in the CDR3. The V and J ends lost 3 bases and 9 bases respectively, with 23 bases between them. The CDR3 is CASSFSGKGRRGPQYF. The CDR3 DNA is TGTGCCAGCAGTTTCTCAGGGAAGGGTCGAAGGGGACCCCAGTACTTC. Looking up the rest from reference TRBV28 and TRBJ2-5 gives the full variable domain: DVKVTQSSRYLVKRTGEKVFLECVQDMDHENMFWYRQDPGLGLRLIYFSYDVKMKEKGDIPEGYSVSREKKERFSLILESASTNQTSMYLCASSFSGKGRRGPQYFGPGTRLLVL.

This rearrangement joins TRBV11-2 to TRBJ2-7; 8 bases map to TRBD2. V lost 5 bases and J lost 4; bases outside the gene matches: 19. Germline V gene data show CDR1 as SGHAT and CDR2 as FQNNGV. The CDR3 runs to 18 residues. The CDR3 bases are TGTGCCAGCAGCCACCTCCCGGGTGAAGCGGGAGTCTTGTACGAGCAGTACTTC. This codes for CASSHLPGEAGVLYEQYF.

The CDR3, as DNA: TGTGCCAGCAGTTTGGGGAGGAGAGGCACTGAAGCTTTCTTT. Encoded protein: CASSLGRRGTEAFF. The chain couples TRBV28 to TRBJ1-1; D not resolved. Germline CDR1 reads MDHEN; CDR2 reads SYDVKM. This CDR3 region has 14 residues. The V and J ends lost 3 bases and 4 bases respectively, with 12 bases between them.

The V gene is TRBV28, the J gene TRBJ1-6; 9 bases match TRBD1. With V trimmed by 5 bases and J by 8 bases, 10 bases remained unmatched. CDR1 is MDHEN and CDR2 is SYDVKM in the germline V gene. This CDR3 contains 16 residues. CDR3 nucleotide sequence: TGTGCCAGCAGTACTGGACAGGGGAAGTCCGATTCACCCCTCCACTTT. Translation: CASSTGQGKSDSPLHF. Full variable domain (outside the CDR3, taken from reference TRBV28 and TRBJ1-6): DVKVTQSSRYLVKRTGEKVFLECVQDMDHENMFWYRQDPGLGLRLIYFSYDVKMKEKGDIPEGYSVSREKKERFSLILESASTNQTSMYLCASSTGQGKSDSPLHFGNGTRLTVT.

CDR3 in amino acids: CASSAPEVSSYEQYF. CDR3 in DNA: TGTGCCAGCAGCGCCCCCGAGGTTAGCTCCTACGAGCAGTACTTC. This sequence joins TRBV2 and TRBJ2-7; D remains unclear. V was clipped by 6 bases and J by 0 bases, with 15 bases between them. CDR1 and CDR2 from the germline V gene are SNHLY and FYNNEI. The CDR3 covers 15 residues.

The chain links TRBV19 to TRBJ2-7, with D uncertain. Germline V lookup: CDR1 LNHDA, CDR2 SQIVND (reference sequence). Trimming stripped 3 bases from V and 3 bases from J, with 15 bases between. This CDR3 has 15 residues. The DNA for the CDR3 is TGTGCCAGTAGTATGGTGGGAATCCCCTACTACGAGCAGTACTTC. Protein: CASSMVGIPYYEQYF.

The rearrangement uses TRBV7-9 and TRBJ2-7; 7 nucleotides match TRBD2. The V gene end was trimmed by 3 bases and the J gene end by 9 bases; junction bases not matched to a gene: 14. Germline CDR1 and CDR2: SEHNR and FQNEAQ (reference sequence). The CDR3 contains 15 residues. This CDR3 reads CASSFSGTQSGGQYF. DNA for the CDR3: TGTGCCAGCAGCTTCAGCGGGACCCAGTCCGGTGGGCAGTACTTC.

CDR3 bases: TGTGCCAGCAGCTTGACTTCGCTTAAGCGTGCGGCAGGGTATGGCTACACCTTC. It yields the protein CASSLTSLKRAAGYGYTF. This chain joins TRBV5-4 and TRBJ1-2; a weak D match, TRBD1 (5 bases). Germline loops: CDR1 SGHNT, CDR2 YYREEE (reference sequence). The V gene lost 1 base and the J gene lost 5 bases, with 24 bases spanning the gap. The CDR3 spans 18 residues.

V usage is TRBV6-5 and J usage is TRBJ1-1, with 7 bases that match TRBD1. V dropped 5 bases and J dropped 6; count of bases not matched to a gene: 6. Looked up from germline, CDR1 is MNHEY and CDR2 is SVGAGI. This CDR3 region has 13 residues. CDR3 residues: CASSHQGDAEAFF. DNA for the CDR3: TGTGCCAGCAGTCACCAGGGGGACGCTGAAGCTTTCTTT.